This T cell receptor beta chain was sequenced during a study of blood T cell repertoires in COVID-19. TCRdb's copy holds only in-frame clones and misses some; the assay was immunoSEQ multiplex PCR. The table has roughly 150,000 clones, around 85% seen once. V lost 4 bases, J lost 4 bases, and 11 bases lay in between. The CDR3 sequence is 13 residues long. The germline V gene encodes CDR1 LNHDA and CDR2 SQIVND (reference sequence). The TCR comes from a woman in her 70s with acute or convalescent COVID-19. The chain recombines TRBV19 with TRBJ2-7, with D possibly matching TRBD1 (6 bases). Sequenced sample: peripheral blood. The CDR3 DNA reads as TGTGCCAGTAGTAGAGGACAGAATTACGAGCAGTACTTC. Protein product: CASSRGQNYEQYF.